Shown below are 23 T cell receptor beta chains from a single sample sequenced in a study of cytomegalovirus exposure and HLA in healthy donors (dated by TCRdb to between 2016 and 2019). Library preparation used the immunoSEQ multiplex PCR assay. The multiplex PCR relied on a mix of 60 forward primers for TCR Vbeta segments and 13 reverse primers for TCR Jbeta segments. TCRdb provides this immuneACCESS table in a form limited to in-frame rearrangements. Some clones are lacking; in checked studies, under half of them reflect an unresolved V gene, and why the rest are absent is not known. The sample table shows about 160,000 clones, and 65% to 80% are seen once. Together, the top ten hold more than 10% of the sample. Material: PBMCs. The receptors originated from a man aged 40-49 years in good health and CMV-seropositive.

J is TRBJ2-6 and V is TRBV27; 7 nucleotides align to TRBD1. The CDR3 runs 14 residues. Germline CDR1 reads MNHEY; CDR2 reads SMNVEV (reference sequence). V was clipped by 7 bases and J by 2 bases; unmatched bases: 2. CDR3 region: CASKTGAGANVLTF. The CDR3, as DNA: TGTGCCAGCAAAACAGGGGCTGGGGCCAACGTCCTGACTTTC.

This rearrangement joins TRBV10-3 to TRBJ1-5, with D tentatively TRBD1 (5 bases). The CDR3 is 15 residues long. V gave up 4 bases and J gave up 0 bases, with 10 bases separating them. Germline V gene lookup returns CDR1 ENHRY and CDR2 SYGVKD. The CDR3 DNA reads as TGTGCCATCAGTGTATGGGGGGATAGCAATCAGCCCCAGCATTTT. The encoded protein is CAISVWGDSNQPQHF.

V and J are TRBV7-9 and TRBJ1-3, with 7 bases aligning to TRBD1. The CDR3 sequence is 15 residues long. V gave up 4 bases and J gave up 1 base; unmatched junction bases: 4. Germline assignment: CDR1 SEHNR and CDR2 FQNEAQ (reference sequence). The CDR3: CASSSDRMSGNTIYF. CDR3 bases: TGTGCCAGCAGCTCGGACAGGATGTCTGGAAACACCATATATTTT.

The rearrangement links TRBV29-1 to TRBJ1-2; 7 nucleotides match TRBD1. Germline CDR1 and CDR2: SQVTM and ANQGSEA. V was clipped by 5 bases and J by 8 bases; unmatched bases: 17. The CDR3 covers 15 residues. The CDR3 coding sequence is TGCAGCGTTCGGCCTTCCGGACAGGCCTCTGGCGGCTACACCTTC. Protein product: CSVRPSGQASGGYTF.

This chain joins TRBV9 and TRBJ2-1; 10 bases match TRBD2. CDR3 length: 14 amino acids. The trim removed 4 bases at V and 4 bases at J, leaving 2 bases unmatched. Germline V gene data show CDR1 as SGDLS and CDR2 as YYNGEE. The CDR3 DNA follows: TGTGCCAGCAGCCAAGCGGGGGGGTACAATGAGCAGTTCTTC. This encodes CASSQAGGYNEQFF.

CDR3 DNA sequence: TGTGCCAGCAGTTACTCCGGACTAGCGGGAGGTCATGAGCAGTTCTTC. Translated: CASSYSGLAGGHEQFF. This chain uses TRBV6-5 with TRBJ2-1; 14 bases match TRBD2. From germline, CDR1 is MNHEY and CDR2 SVGAGI. The junction had 3 bases not matched to a gene; V was cut back by 0 bases and J by 8 bases. This CDR3 comprises 16 residues.

The chain recombines TRBV28 with TRBJ2-7; D gene unclear. The length of the CDR3 is 13 residues. V was pared by 6 bases and J by 5 bases, with 14 bases between. The V gene's germline CDR1 is MDHEN and CDR2 SYDVKM. CDR3 amino acids: CASRSGVSHEQYF. DNA of the CDR3: TGTGCCAGCAGGTCAGGTGTCAGCCACGAGCAGTACTTC.

The J gene is TRBJ1-1, the V gene TRBV10-2; D not certain. V gave up 5 bases and J gave up 7 bases, with 11 bases separating them. The CDR3 sequence is 12 residues long. Germline lookup yields CDR1 WSHSY and CDR2 SAAADI. CDR3 amino acids: CASSWGSGEAFF. The CDR3 DNA is TGCGCCAGCAGTTGGGGAAGCGGTGAAGCTTTCTTT.

The chain recombines TRBV7-2 with TRBJ1-2; weak D call: TRBD1 (6 bases). CDR1 and CDR2 from the germline V gene are SGHTA and FQGNSA. V was shortened by 5 bases and J by 5 bases, with 12 bases between the two germline ends. The CDR3 extends over 13 amino acids. The DNA of the CDR3 is TGTGCCAGCAGCCCCGGGACAAATTATGGCTACACCTTC. Its translation is CASSPGTNYGYTF.

The V call is TRBV27, the J call TRBJ2-1; 10 bases match TRBD2. The CDR3 is 15 amino acids. V was pared by 2 bases and J by 4 bases, with 2 bases of the junction left unmatched. Looked up from germline, CDR1 is MNHEY and CDR2 is SMNVEV (reference sequence). Here the CDR3 DNA reads TGTGCCAGCAGTTTAGGGACTAGCGCGTACAATGAGCAGTTCTTC. Protein sequence: CASSLGTSAYNEQFF.

This clone was detected only a few times. The J gene is TRBJ2-1, the V gene TRBV5-4; 11 bases line up with TRBD2. V gave up 4 bases and J gave up 8 bases; unmatched junction bases: 14. The CDR3 spans 17 residues. Germline lookup yields CDR1 SGHNT and CDR2 YYREEE (reference sequence). The CDR3 nucleotides read TGTGCCAGCAGCCTATTGGGTAGCGGGAGGGGATTGGATGAGCAGTTCTTC. Residues: CASSLLGSGRGLDEQFF.

The chain uses TRBV7-9 and TRBJ2-3; D gene ambiguous. The germline V gene encodes CDR1 SEHNR and CDR2 FQNEAQ (reference sequence). The CDR3 is 14 residues long. V dropped 4 bases and J dropped 2 bases, with 10 bases sitting between them. CDR3 bases: TGTGCCAGCAGCTCCCCCCGGGTCACAGATACGCAGTATTTT. It specifies CASSSPRVTDTQYF.

The rearrangement links TRBV2 to TRBJ2-6, with 8 bases matching TRBD1. Trimming removed 6 bases from V and 1 base from J; junction bases left unmatched: 5. The CDR3 is made up of 16 amino acids. Looked up from germline, CDR1 is SNHLY and CDR2 is FYNNEI. CDR3 amino acids: CASSRDRSSGANVLTF. The DNA of the CDR3 is TGTGCCAGCAGCCGGGACAGGTCTTCTGGGGCCAACGTCCTGACTTTC. The full variable domain, its missing parts supplied by reference TRBV2 and TRBJ2-6, is EPEVTQTPSHQVTQMGQEVILRCVPISNHLYFYWYRQILGQKVEFLVSFYNNEISEKSEIFDDQFSVERPDGSNFTLKIRSTKLEDSAMYFCASSRDRSSGANVLTFGAGSRLTVL.

The J gene is TRBJ1-1, the V gene TRBV29-1; no clear D gene. Between the trimmed V and J ends, which lost 2 bases and 4 bases, there was a span of 11 bases. Per germline, CDR1 SQVTM and CDR2 ANQGSEA. This CDR3 has 13 amino acids. The CDR3 sequence is CSVESGVATEAFF. The CDR3 DNA sequence: TGCAGCGTTGAATCCGGGGTAGCCACTGAAGCTTTCTTT.

The rearrangement joins TRBV28 to TRBJ2-3, with D possibly matching TRBD2 (5 bases). V gave up 8 bases and J gave up 6 bases, with 12 bases separating them. Germline V gene lookup returns CDR1 MDHEN and CDR2 SYDVKM. This CDR3 region has 12 residues. CDR3 DNA sequence: TGTGCCAGCGAAAAAGCGGTCGATACGCAGTATTTT. This encodes CASEKAVDTQYF. The full variable domain, rest sourced from reference TRBV28 and TRBJ2-3, is DVKVTQSSRYLVKRTGEKVFLECVQDMDHENMFWYRQDPGLGLRLIYFSYDVKMKEKGDIPEGYSVSREKKERFSLILESASTNQTSMYLCASEKAVDTQYFGPGTRLTVL.

V and J are TRBV19 and TRBJ1-2; the match to TRBD1 covers 10 bases. V lost 6 bases to trimming and J lost 1 base; unmatched junction nucleotides: 5. The CDR3 contains 15 residues. Germline V gives CDR1 LNHDA, CDR2 SQIVND (reference sequence). This chain's CDR3 is CASRPGTGVNYGYTF. The CDR3 DNA reads as TGTGCCAGTAGACCTGGGACAGGGGTTAACTATGGCTACACCTTC.

The V call is TRBV7-8, the J call TRBJ2-7, with a possible D match to TRBD1 (6 bases). The germline V and J ends were trimmed by 3 bases and 3 bases, with 12 bases remaining between them. Germline CDR1 and CDR2: SGHVS and FQNEAQ. The CDR3 runs to 14 residues. For the CDR3, the DNA is TGTGCCAGCAGCTTCCAGGGGAACGGCTACGAGCAGTACTTC. Amino acid sequence: CASSFQGNGYEQYF. The full variable domain, in which reference TRBV7-8 and TRBJ2-7 provide the parts outside the CDR3, is GAGVSQSPRYKVAKRGQDVALRCDPISGHVSLFWYQQALGQGPEFLTYFQNEAQLDKSGLPSDRFFAERPEGSVSTLKIQRTQQEDSAVYLCASSFQGNGYEQYFGPGTRLTVT.

J is TRBJ2-4 and V is TRBV7-8; 7 bases map to TRBD2. The ends lost 1 base at V and 7 bases at J; junction bases unmatched: 1. The germline CDR1 and CDR2 sequences are SGHVS and FQNEAQ. The CDR3 has 13 amino acids. The CDR3 nucleotides read TGTGCCAGCAGCTTAGGCGGGAGCAACATTCAGTACTTC. Translated: CASSLGGSNIQYF.

Written as DNA, the CDR3 is TGTGCCAGCAGCTCCGGGAGGGGGCATGAATCGGAGAACACTGAAGCTTTCTTT. The encoded protein is CASSSGRGHESENTEAFF. The V gene is TRBV11-2, the J gene TRBJ1-1; 7 bases are shared with TRBD1. CDR3 length: 18 amino acids. V shed 4 bases, J shed 1 base, and the junction held 15 bases outside the gene matches. Germline loops: CDR1 SGHAT, CDR2 FQNNGV.

This clone was observed a handful of times. Other nucleotide sequences from this sample produce the same CDR3. The chain couples TRBV6-1 to TRBJ1-3; D gene uncertain. Germline V CDR1 and CDR2: MNHNS, SASEGT. The CDR3 is made up of 12 amino acids. The V gene lost 4 bases and the J gene lost 4 bases, with 5 bases spanning the gap. Written as DNA, the CDR3 is TGTGCCAGCAGTGGGAGAGGAAACACCATATATTTT. It encodes CASSGRGNTIYF.

Details on this clone: One end of the junction is discordant with germline, which a read error may explain. The rearrangement joins TRBV7-9 to TRBJ2-2, with a possible D match to TRBD1 (6 bases). Germline CDR1 SEHNR, CDR2 FQNEAQ (reference sequence). The CDR3 runs 16 residues. Here the CDR3 DNA reads TGTTCCAGCAGCTTATCGGACAGAGTCTACACCGGGGAGCTGTTTTTT. Protein product: CSSSLSDRVYTGELFF.

The J gene is TRBJ1-1, the V gene TRBV7-9, with TRBD1 matching over 8 bases. V lost 1 base, J lost 7 bases, and 5 bases stayed unmatched. This CDR3 has 14 residues. The germline gives CDR1 SEHNR, CDR2 FQNEAQ (reference sequence). In DNA, the CDR3 is TGTGCCAGCAGCTTAGGGCAGGGGGCGGGTGAAGCTTTCTTT. Encoded protein: CASSLGQGAGEAFF.

The chain uses TRBV25-1 and TRBJ1-1; D might be TRBD1 (6 bases). The V end lost 3 bases, the J end lost 3 bases, and 17 bases lay between the germline ends. Germline loops: CDR1 MGHDK, CDR2 SYGVNS. The CDR3 spans 16 residues. The DNA for the CDR3 is TGTGCCAGCAGTGACCGCTCTGGGAGGGGGTACACTGAAGCTTTCTTT. Translating it yields CASSDRSGRGYTEAFF.